What follows are 2 T cell receptor beta chains derived from one specimen sequenced in a study of technical replicates of blood from four donors. The protocol was immunoSEQ multiplex PCR, while the TCRdb copy is restricted to in-frame clones and leaves out a portion. The sample records tens of thousands of clones, 91% being singletons. Sequencing was performed on T cells isolated from PBMCs. The receptors were sampled from a human donor in good health. Some clones in this sample may be carry-over from other donors' samples.

This chain joins TRBV30 and TRBJ2-7, with 9 bases that match TRBD2. V lost 3 bases to trimming and J lost 7 bases; unmatched junction nucleotides: 7. Germline V gene lookup returns CDR1 GTSNPN and CDR2 SVGIG (reference sequence). CDR3 length: 13 residues. The CDR3 DNA reads as TGTGCCTGGAGCCAAGGACTAGCGATAGAGCAGTACTTC. It encodes CAWSQGLAIEQYF.

This chain links TRBV4-1 with TRBJ2-3; weak D call: TRBD1 (5 bases). Trimming took 1 base from V and 4 from J, leaving 15 bases between them. This CDR3 region has 16 residues. CDR1 MGHRA and CDR2 YSYEKL come from the germline V gene. The DNA of the CDR3 is TGCGCCAGCAGCCAAGGAATCAGGGCTGAGGCAGATACGCAGTATTTT. Protein sequence: CASSQGIRAEADTQYF.